One and the same sample provided the 23 T cell receptor beta chains below, sequenced in a study of T cell responses to AZD1222 COVID-19 vaccine. Clones were read by immunoSEQ multiplex PCR, and TCRdb kept only the in-frame ones, dropping some. The sample comprises about 94,000 clones, 85% of which are singletons, and around 5% rests with the top ten. Sequenced here: peripheral blood, sampled 28 days after the second AZD1222 dose. The receptors originated from an adult who received the AZD1222 COVID-19 vaccine.

The J gene is TRBJ2-7, the V gene TRBV19; 7 nucleotides agree with TRBD1. V shed 4 bases, J shed 3 bases, and the junction held 0 bases outside the gene matches. The CDR3 contains 12 residues. Looked up from germline, CDR1 is LNHDA and CDR2 is SQIVND (reference sequence). CDR3 amino acids: CASSNRGYEQYF. The CDR3 region has the DNA TGTGCCAGTAGTAACAGGGGCTACGAGCAGTACTTC. The full variable domain, completed using reference TRBV19 and TRBJ2-7, is DGGITQSPKYLFRKEGQNVTLSCEQNLNHDAMYWYRQDPGQGLRLIYYSQIVNDFQKGDIAEGYSVSREKKESFPLTVTSAQKNPTAFYLCASSNRGYEQYFGPGTRLTVT.

This clone was counted a single time. This chain links TRBV19 with TRBJ1-6; D unclear. The germline V and J ends were trimmed by 5 bases and 8 bases, with 13 bases remaining between them. Per the germline V gene, CDR1 is LNHDA and CDR2 is SQIVND (reference sequence). There are 14 residues in the CDR3. The CDR3 loop reads CASSRAAFDSPLHF. In DNA, the CDR3 is TGTGCCAGTAGTCGGGCAGCGTTTGATTCACCCCTCCACTTT.

This rearrangement joins TRBV7-6 to TRBJ2-7, with TRBD2 as a possible D gene (6 bases). The CDR3 runs 16 residues. The V gene lost 1 base and the J gene lost 2 bases, with 15 bases spanning the gap. Germline V gives CDR1 SGHVS, CDR2 FNYEAQ. CDR3 residues: CASSLERERATYEQYF. CDR3 in DNA: TGTGCCAGCAGCTTAGAGAGGGAGCGGGCTACCTACGAGCAGTACTTC.

This rearrangement joins TRBV6-5 to TRBJ1-1; possible D gene TRBD1, 6 bases. CDR3 length: 14 amino acids. Germline values: CDR1 MNHEY, CDR2 SVGAGI. Trimming pared 2 bases from V and 5 bases from J, leaving 12 bases between. The CDR3 spells CASSYRGAETEAFF. In nucleotides, the CDR3 is TGTGCCAGCAGTTACCGGGGGGCGGAAACTGAAGCTTTCTTT.

The rearrangement uses TRBV7-3 and TRBJ2-1; D is unclear. Germline assignment: CDR1 SGHTA and CDR2 FQGTGA. Trimming removed 1 base at V and 4 bases at J, with 11 bases between. The CDR3 runs 15 residues. CDR3 amino acids: CASSLMGGTYNEQFF. CDR3 DNA: TGTGCCAGCAGCTTAATGGGCGGAACATACAATGAGCAGTTCTTC.

The chain uses TRBV12-3 or TRBV12-4 and TRBJ2-5, with D unresolved. Trimming took off 4 bases at V and 5 bases at J, with 11 bases between the two ends. The CDR3 covers 13 residues. The CDR3 DNA is TGTGCCAGCAGTTACAGCGTCGTGGAGACCCAGTACTTC. Protein sequence: CASSYSVVETQYF.

In nucleotides, the CDR3 is TGTGCCAGCAGCTTGCTAGGGAACGAGCAGTACTTC. Its protein is CASSLLGNEQYF. This chain links TRBV5-4 with TRBJ2-7; D gene ambiguous. The CDR3 extends over 12 amino acids. V lost 1 base and J lost 5, with 7 bases in between. The germline V gene encodes CDR1 SGHNT and CDR2 YYREEE (reference sequence). The complete variable domain, with remaining parts taken from reference TRBV5-4 and TRBJ2-7, reads ETGVTQSPTHLIKTRGQQVTLRCSSQSGHNTVSWYQQALGQGPQFIFQYYREEENGRGNFPPRFSGLQFPNYSSELNVNALELDDSALYLCASSLLGNEQYFGPGTRLTVT.

The V and J genes are TRBV19 and TRBJ2-7; TRBD2 matches at 8 bases. Germline CDR1 reads LNHDA; CDR2 reads SQIVND (reference sequence). This CDR3 has 13 amino acids. Germline trimming cut 4 bases from V and 3 bases from J; bases unmatched to any gene: 2. The CDR3 DNA follows: TGTGCCAGTAGTACGGGGACTAGCTACGAGCAGTACTTC. This encodes CASSTGTSYEQYF.

The rearrangement links TRBV3-1 (or the pseudogene TRBV3-2) to TRBJ1-2; 11 nucleotides line up with TRBD1. The CDR3 runs to 13 residues. Germline CDR1 is LGHDT and CDR2 is YNNKEL (reference sequence). V dropped 6 bases and J dropped 6; count of bases not matched to a gene: 3. Here the CDR3 DNA reads TGTGCCAGCAGGCCGGACAGGGGGCATGGCTACACCTTC. It translates to CASRPDRGHGYTF.

This clone has only a few counts. V usage is TRBV7-8 and J usage is TRBJ1-4; no reliable D call. This CDR3 is 15 amino acids long. Germline V gene lookup returns CDR1 SGHVS and CDR2 FQNEAQ. Trimming stripped 5 bases from V and 6 bases from J, with 16 bases between. Here the CDR3 reads CASSLGPTTYEKLFF. The CDR3, as DNA: TGTGCCAGCAGCCTAGGACCCACCACTTATGAAAAACTGTTTTTT. Full variable domain (outside the CDR3, taken from reference TRBV7-8 and TRBJ1-4): GAGVSQSPRYKVAKRGQDVALRCDPISGHVSLFWYQQALGQGPEFLTYFQNEAQLDKSGLPSDRFFAERPEGSVSTLKIQRTQQEDSAVYLCASSLGPTTYEKLFFGSGTQLSVL.

The chain recombines TRBV24-1 with TRBJ2-1; a weak D match, TRBD2 (6 bases). This CDR3 is 18 amino acids long. V was trimmed by 3 bases and J by 0 bases, leaving 17 bases between them. Germline V gene sequence: CDR1 KGHDR, CDR2 SFDVKD. Here the CDR3 reads CATSDPSSGQSSYNEQFF. Written as DNA, the CDR3 is TGTGCCACCAGTGATCCGAGCAGCGGGCAAAGCTCCTACAATGAGCAGTTCTTC.

The chain carries TRBV30 and TRBJ2-7, with 11 bases matching TRBD2. The V and J ends lost 3 bases and 11 bases, in that order; junction bases with no gene match: 9. This CDR3 is built from 13 residues. CDR1 is GTSNPN and CDR2 is SVGIG in the germline V gene (reference sequence). The CDR3 region is CAWSRGTSGIKYF. CDR3 in DNA: TGTGCCTGGAGCCGAGGGACTAGCGGAATAAAGTACTTC.

The genes are TRBV7-6 and TRBJ2-3, with D possibly matching TRBD2 (6 bases). Germline loops: CDR1 SGHVS, CDR2 FNYEAQ. CDR3 length: 14 residues. V gave up 5 bases and J gave up 3 bases, with 12 bases separating them. The DNA of the CDR3 is TGTGCCAGCAGCCGTTCAGGGAGGACAGATACGCAGTATTTT. Translating it yields CASSRSGRTDTQYF.

V is TRBV29-1 and J is TRBJ2-1, with a tentative D call TRBD1 (6 bases). Between the trimmed V and J ends, which lost 6 bases and 8 bases, there was a span of 35 bases. CDR1 is SQVTM, CDR2 ANQGSEA, per germline. The CDR3 covers 19 residues. The CDR3 DNA reads TGCAGCGTCCTTGGGGCTTGGACACAGGGTGTTGAATCCGGGGATGAGCAGTTCTTC. This encodes CSVLGAWTQGVESGDEQFF.

The rearrangement uses TRBV12-3 or TRBV12-4 and TRBJ1-2, with TRBD1 matching 8 bases. The CDR3 contains 13 residues. Trimming took 6 bases from V and 6 from J; bases not matched to a gene: 6. The DNA for the CDR3 is TGTGCCAGCAGGAGGACAGGGACGCATGGCTACACCTTC. It yields the protein CASRRTGTHGYTF.

This rearrangement joins TRBV11-2 to TRBJ1-1; 8 bases map to TRBD1. The CDR3 length is 16 residues. The ends lost 2 bases at V and 0 bases at J; junction bases unmatched: 5. Germline V lookup: CDR1 SGHAT, CDR2 FQNNGV. The CDR3 reads CASSLRTGRLNTEAFF. The CDR3 region has the DNA TGTGCCAGCAGCTTAAGGACAGGGAGGTTGAACACTGAAGCTTTCTTT.

This chain links TRBV18 with TRBJ2-7, with 12 bases fitting TRBD1. V was clipped by 2 bases and J by 4 bases; unmatched bases: 6. This CDR3 contains 16 residues. CDR1 and CDR2 (germline): KGHSH, LQKENI. The CDR3 here is CASSPGGDRGRYEQYF. Written as DNA, the CDR3 is TGTGCCAGCTCACCAGGAGGGGACAGGGGGCGGTACGAGCAGTACTTC.

The V call is TRBV6-5, the J call TRBJ1-6, with 8 bases lining up with TRBD1. J lost 7 bases, V lost 7 bases, and 3 bases had no gene match. This CDR3 has 13 residues. From germline, CDR1 is MNHEY and CDR2 SVGAGI. The CDR3 sequence: CASKRTGNSPLHF. The CDR3 DNA is TGTGCCAGCAAGCGGACAGGGAATTCACCCCTCCACTTT.

This clone has at least ten counts. The CDR3 region has the DNA TGTGCCAGCAGCGTCGACAGGGGAGGGTTTTATGGCTACACCTTC. The encoded protein is CASSVDRGGFYGYTF. V usage is TRBV7-9 and J usage is TRBJ1-2, with 8 bases that match TRBD1. Germline V lookup: CDR1 SEHNR, CDR2 FQNEAQ (reference sequence). V trimming: 5 bases; J trimming: 5 bases; junction bases outside the gene matches: 10. This CDR3 has 15 amino acids.

The chain is built from TRBV18 and TRBJ2-7, with D maybe TRBD1 (5 bases). Germline lookup yields CDR1 KGHSH and CDR2 LQKENI. V lost 3 bases, J lost 6 bases, and 21 bases lay in between. The CDR3 totals 16 residues. The CDR3 DNA follows: TGTGCCAGCTCACCCCAGGGTTCTCGGCTCGGGCGCGAGCAGTACTTC. Protein product: CASSPQGSRLGREQYF.

The CDR3, as DNA: TGTGCCAGCAGCCTAATTAATCCGGGGGTGGGTGGCTACACCTTC. Translating it yields CASSLINPGVGGYTF. The chain employs TRBV7-9 and TRBJ1-2; a weak D match, TRBD1 (5 bases). Germline values: CDR1 SEHNR, CDR2 FQNEAQ (reference sequence). This CDR3 contains 15 residues. V lost 5 bases and J lost 7, with 20 bases in between.

The rearrangement uses TRBV4-2 and TRBJ2-2; 7 bases line up with TRBD2. The CDR3 covers 15 residues. The V gene's germline CDR1 is LGHNA and CDR2 YNFKEQ. V trimming: 4 bases; J trimming: 0 bases; junction bases outside the gene matches: 2. The CDR3 loop reads CASSPSGANTGELFF. In DNA, the CDR3 is TGTGCCAGCAGCCCTAGCGGCGCGAACACCGGGGAGCTGTTTTTT.

The chain has TRBV18 and TRBJ2-5; TRBD1 is a possible D gene (6 bases). Trimming cost V 3 bases and J 4 bases, with 15 bases left between them. The V gene's germline CDR1 is KGHSH and CDR2 LQKENI. The CDR3 has 15 residues. CDR3 region: CASSPNRVSAETQYF. The DNA for the CDR3 is TGTGCCAGCTCACCCAACAGGGTGAGTGCAGAGACCCAGTACTTC.